These 25 T cell receptor beta chains were sequenced from one sample in a study of blood T cells in healthy people across ages. It was with a sample-barcoded 5' primer and a J-beta primer mix that a second PCR of roughly 7 to 11 cycles was run. TCRdb recomputed calls from the 5' RACE reads with MiXCR, one row per CDR3 protein. The sample consists of about 630,000 distinct CDR3 sequences, approximately 21% of them appearing once. The sample comprised blood. The receptors derive from a man in his 70s in good health.

The V call is TRBV9, the J call TRBJ1-3, with TRBD1 matching over 8 bases. The CDR3 is 18 residues long. The germline CDR1 and CDR2 sequences are SGDLS and YYNGEE. V lost 4 bases and J lost 0; bases outside the gene matches: 12. CDR3 region: CASSRRPGQVTSGNTIYF. CDR3 nucleotide sequence: TGTGCCAGCAGCAGGCGCCCGGGACAGGTGACCTCTGGAAACACCATATATTTT. The variable domain in full, completed from reference TRBV9 and TRBJ1-3, reads DSGVTQTPKHLITATGQRVTLRCSPRSGDLSVYWYQQSLDQGLQFLIQYYNGEERAKGNILERFSAQQFPDLHSELNLSSLELGDSALYFCASSRRPGQVTSGNTIYFGEGSWLTVV.

The J gene is TRBJ2-5, the V gene TRBV3-1, with unresolved D. The DNA end favors TRBJ2-1, so the J call may be wrong. The CDR3 has 13 residues. The germline V gene encodes CDR1 LGHDT and CDR2 YNNKEL (reference sequence). The CDR3 DNA reads as TGTGCCAGCAGCCAAAGTGTCTACAATGAGCAGTTCTTC. This gives the protein CASSQSVYNEQFF.

This clonotype was found a few times. The chain recombines TRBV2 with TRBJ1-4; 10 bases align to TRBD1. Germline CDR1 reads SNHLY; CDR2 reads FYNNEI. With 6 bases clipped from V and 1 base from J, the junction kept 8 bases outside the gene matches. The length of the CDR3 is 17 residues. The CDR3 loop reads CASSGTGVILTNEKLFF. In DNA form, the CDR3 reads TGTGCCAGCAGCGGGACAGGGGTGATCTTAACTAATGAAAAACTGTTTTTT.

This clonotype occurred a few times. V and J are TRBV28 and TRBJ1-6, with 8 positions matching TRBD1. V shed 2 bases, J shed 9 bases, and the junction held 6 bases outside the gene matches. The length of the CDR3 is 15 residues. Germline lookup yields CDR1 MDHEN and CDR2 SYDVKM. CDR3 coding DNA: TGTGCCAGCAGTTTAGGTACAGGGGGGTTTTCACCCCTCCACTTT. Its translation: CASSLGTGGFSPLHF.

The chain combines TRBV6-2 or TRBV6-3 with TRBJ2-7; 7 bases are shared with TRBD1. V lost 0 bases and J lost 12; bases outside the gene matches: 5. Germline-derived CDR1 and CDR2 are MNHEY and SVGEGT. This CDR3 comprises 12 residues. CDR3 amino acids: CASSYSPGQPYF. CDR3 in DNA: TGTGCCAGCAGTTACTCTCCGGGACAGCCGTACTTC.

There are a few counts of this clonotype. This chain joins TRBV6-5 and TRBJ2-7; either TRBD1 or TRBD2 may supply D (5 bases each). Trimming removed 0 bases from V and 1 base from J, with 16 bases in between. The CDR3 length is 17 residues. The germline V gene encodes CDR1 MNHEY and CDR2 SVGAGI. The CDR3 DNA is TGTGCCAGCAGTTACTCTGGGCTCCCAGGGACGTCCTACGAGCAGTACTTC. It specifies CASSYSGLPGTSYEQYF.

This clonotype was seen a handful of times. The chain links TRBV6-5 to TRBJ2-1, with D uncertain. The V and J ends lost 5 bases and 2 bases respectively, with 13 bases between them. The length of the CDR3 is 15 residues. CDR1 is MNHEY and CDR2 is SVGAGI in the germline V gene. CDR3 DNA sequence: TGTGCCAGCAGTGCCTACAGATCCCCCTACAATGAGCAGTTCTTC. Translated, it gives CASSAYRSPYNEQFF.

On this clonotype itself: An end of the junction differs from the germline gene, which may be a read error. V is TRBV7-9 and J is TRBJ2-2; TRBD2 aligns across 8 bases. CDR3 size: 15 residues. The germline V gene encodes CDR1 SEHNR and CDR2 FQNEAQ (reference sequence). The chain's CDR3 is CASSLSSGSFGELLF. The CDR3 DNA follows: TGTGCCAGCAGCCTGTCGAGCGGGAGTTTCGGGGAGCTGCTTTTT.

This clonotype came up a few times. The V call is TRBV3-1, the J call TRBJ2-7, with D possibly TRBD2 on 5 matching bases. Trimming pared 3 bases from V and 8 bases from J, leaving 17 bases between. CDR1 LGHDT and CDR2 YNNKEL come from the germline V gene (reference sequence). This CDR3 has 14 residues. The CDR3 sequence is CASSQFSSEGKQYF. The CDR3 coding sequence is TGTGCCAGCAGCCAGTTCAGCAGCGAGGGTAAGCAGTACTTC.

Regarding this clonotype: This may arise from a read error, as a much more abundant clone is one base away. The chain carries TRBV2 and TRBJ2-5, with TRBD2 as a possible D gene (5 bases). V lost 6 bases, J lost 4 bases, and 18 bases lay in between. This CDR3 spans 15 amino acids. Germline V gives CDR1 SNHLY, CDR2 FYNNEI. CDR3 sequence reads: CASRERETGRETQYF. CDR3 sequence (DNA): TGTGCCAGCAGGGAGAGGGAAACTGGGCGAGAGACCCAGTACTTC.

In this sample, this clonotype turned up a few times. The chain carries TRBV7-8 and TRBJ1-4; possible D gene TRBD1, 5 bases. The CDR3 length is 14 residues. V was trimmed by 3 bases and J by 5 bases, leaving 10 bases between them. Germline V CDR1 and CDR2: SGHVS, FQNEAQ. The CDR3 spells CASSFTGGNEKLFF. As DNA, the CDR3 is TGTGCCAGCAGCTTTACCGGGGGGAATGAAAAACTGTTTTTT.

This clonotype was found many times. The genes are TRBV7-8 and TRBJ2-5; 14 positions match TRBD2. Germline V CDR1 and CDR2: SGHVS, FQNEAQ. The CDR3 consists of 17 residues. Trimming at V came to 1 base and at J to 4 bases, leaving 5 bases not matched to a gene. In nucleotides, the CDR3 is TGTGCCAGCAGCTTAGAGACTAGCGGGAGGGTAGCAGAGACCCAGTACTTC. As protein: CASSLETSGRVAETQYF. Combining the CDR3 with reference TRBV7-8 and TRBJ2-5 gives the whole variable domain GAGVSQSPRYKVAKRGQDVALRCDPISGHVSLFWYQQALGQGPEFLTYFQNEAQLDKSGLPSDRFFAERPEGSVSTLKIQRTQQEDSAVYLCASSLETSGRVAETQYFGPGTRLLVL.

There are a few counts of this clonotype. This CDR3 reads CASSLDSGGHNEQFF. Written as DNA, the CDR3 is TGCGCCAGCAGCTTGGATAGCGGGGGCCACAATGAGCAGTTCTTC. The chain joins TRBV5-1 to TRBJ2-1, with 9 bases matching TRBD2. The germline gives CDR1 SGHRS, CDR2 YFSETQ. The V and J ends lost 0 bases and 5 bases, in that order; junction bases with no gene match: 3. CDR3 length: 15 amino acids.

This clonotype came up a few times. The chain combines TRBV5-1 with TRBJ2-2; 8 positions agree with TRBD1. CDR1 and CDR2 from the germline V gene are SGHRS and YFSETQ. CDR3 length equals 15 residues. V lost 0 bases, J lost 4 bases, and 2 bases stayed unmatched. The CDR3 loop reads CASSLEQGATGELFF. The CDR3 bases are TGCGCCAGCAGCTTGGAGCAGGGGGCCACCGGGGAGCTGTTTTTT.

V and J are TRBV15 and TRBJ1-5; unclear D gene. Trimming removed 0 bases at V and 2 bases at J, with 11 bases between. Germline CDR1 LNHNV, CDR2 YYDKDF (reference sequence). CDR3 length: 16 amino acids. The CDR3 reads CATSRDSAQGNQPQHF. The CDR3 DNA is TGTGCCACCAGCAGAGATTCGGCTCAGGGCAATCAGCCCCAGCATTTT.

This chain links TRBV7-3 with TRBJ2-4; tentatively, D is TRBD1 (6 bases). The germline V gene has CDR1 SGHTA and CDR2 FQGTGA. Trimming left V 2 bases short and J 7 bases short, with 12 bases between. The CDR3 is 14 amino acids. The DNA of the CDR3 is TGTGCCAGCAGCTTATCAGGGGCGCAGAACATTCAGTACTTC. This sequence encodes CASSLSGAQNIQYF.

The V and J genes are TRBV2 and TRBJ2-7; 8 bases are a match to TRBD2. The trim removed 8 bases at V and 0 bases at J, leaving 9 bases unmatched. The CDR3 has 15 amino acids. Germline-derived CDR1 and CDR2 are SNHLY and FYNNEI. The CDR3 DNA is TGTGCCAGCCTGCCGGGACTAGGCCTCTCCTACGAGCAGTACTTC. Protein sequence: CASLPGLGLSYEQYF.

The chain couples TRBV10-3 to TRBJ1-1; possible D gene TRBD1, 6 bases. The CDR3 is 16 amino acids. Per the germline V gene, CDR1 is ENHRY and CDR2 is SYGVKD. Trimming left V 2 bases short and J 1 base short, with 14 bases between. CDR3 sequence (DNA): TGTGCCATCAGTGAGGATATAGGACAGAAGAACACTGAAGCTTTCTTT. It specifies CAISEDIGQKNTEAFF.

This clonotype was detected only a few times. This chain links TRBV10-2 with TRBJ1-2, with a possible D match to TRBD1 (5 bases). Germline-derived CDR1 and CDR2 are WSHSY and SAAADI. V was cut by 6 bases and J by 3 bases, with 11 bases left in between. CDR3 size: 13 residues. CDR3 nucleotide sequence: TGCGCCAGCAGAGGGGCGGGCTACTATGGCTACACCTTC. Its translation is CASRGAGYYGYTF.

This clonotype was seen a handful of times. The V and J genes are TRBV3-1 and TRBJ1-2; D remains ambiguous. The CDR3 runs 18 residues. Trimming pared 0 bases from V and 0 bases from J, leaving 17 bases between. Germline V gene data show CDR1 as LGHDT and CDR2 as YNNKEL (reference sequence). Written as DNA, the CDR3 is TGTGCCAGCAGCCAAGATAGTCTCGCGCGAGGGACTAACTATGGCTACACCTTC. This encodes CASSQDSLARGTNYGYTF.

This clonotype was counted only a few times. At one end, the junction sequence differs from germline, possibly due to a read error. The genes are TRBV7-7 and TRBJ2-5, with D unresolved. The germline CDR1 and CDR2 sequences are SSHAT and FNYEAQ (reference sequence). The CDR3 has 13 amino acids. CDR3 sequence: CASSREPGETQYF. CDR3 DNA sequence: TGTGCTAGCAGCAGAGAACCCGGGGAGACCCAGTACTTC. Supplemented by reference TRBV7-7 and TRBJ2-5, the full variable domain reads GAGVSQSPRYKVTKRGQDVTLRCDPISSHATLYWYQQALGQGPEFLTYFNYEAQPDKSGLPSDRFSAERPEGSISTLTIQRTEQRDSAMYRCASSREPGETQYFGPGTRLLVL.

Worth noting for this clonotype: At one end the junction does not follow the germline gene, possibly because of a read error. The chain carries TRBV29-1 and TRBJ2-1, with no clear D. The CDR3 covers 11 residues. Germline CDR1 and CDR2: SQVTM and ANQGSEA. As DNA, the CDR3 is TGCGGCGTTGAAGACCCAAATGAGCAGTTCTTC. This encodes CGVEDPNEQFF.

The genes are TRBV11-2 and TRBJ2-7; D remains unclear. CDR3 length equals 14 residues. CDR1 SGHAT and CDR2 FQNNGV come from the germline V gene. V lost 1 base and J lost 5, with 12 bases in between. The CDR3 region has the DNA TGTGCCAGCAGCTTAGTGGCTAGTTCCCACGAGCAGTACTTC. It is translated as CASSLVASSHEQYF.

V gene TRBV19 combines with J gene TRBJ2-3; no clear D gene. This CDR3 is built from 14 residues. CDR1 is LNHDA, CDR2 SQIVND, per germline (reference sequence). The germline V and J ends were trimmed by 3 bases and 2 bases, with 9 bases remaining between them. CDR3 in DNA: TGTGCCAGTAGTATCCCGGGCAACACAGATACGCAGTATTTT. It codes for CASSIPGNTDTQYF.

The chain is built from TRBV29-1 and TRBJ2-5; possible D gene TRBD1, 6 bases. V was pared by 3 bases and J by 3 bases, with 14 bases between. The CDR3 is 14 amino acids. CDR1 SQVTM and CDR2 ANQGSEA come from the germline V gene. The CDR3 region is CSVDAGDLKETQYF. CDR3 nucleotide sequence: TGCAGCGTTGACGCAGGGGATTTGAAAGAGACCCAGTACTTC.